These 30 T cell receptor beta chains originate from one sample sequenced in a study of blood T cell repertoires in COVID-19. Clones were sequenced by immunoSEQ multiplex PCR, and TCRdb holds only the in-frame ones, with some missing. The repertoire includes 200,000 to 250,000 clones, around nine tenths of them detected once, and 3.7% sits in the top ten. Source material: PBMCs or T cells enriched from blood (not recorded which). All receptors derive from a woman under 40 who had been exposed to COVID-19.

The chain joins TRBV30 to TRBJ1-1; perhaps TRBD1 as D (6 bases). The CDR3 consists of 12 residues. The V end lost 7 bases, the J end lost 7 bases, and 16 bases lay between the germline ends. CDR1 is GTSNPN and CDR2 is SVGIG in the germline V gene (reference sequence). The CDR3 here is CALLKPGVEAFF. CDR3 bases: TGTGCCTTATTAAAACCAGGGGTTGAAGCTTTCTTT.

The CDR3 DNA reads TGTGCCAGCAGCTTCGGACTGGACCAAGAGACCCAGTACTTC. Translation gives CASSFGLDQETQYF. V and J are TRBV5-8 and TRBJ2-5; the D gene is possibly TRBD2 (5 bases). Germline CDR1 is SGHTS and CDR2 is YDEGEE. The V end was cut by 2 bases, the J end by 0 bases, with 8 bases between. The CDR3 runs to 14 residues.

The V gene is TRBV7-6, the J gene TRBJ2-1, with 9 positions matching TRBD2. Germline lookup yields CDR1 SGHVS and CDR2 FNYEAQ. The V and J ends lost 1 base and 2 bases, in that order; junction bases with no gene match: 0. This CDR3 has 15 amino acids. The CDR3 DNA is TGTGCCAGCAGCTTAGGGACTAGCGCCTACAATGAGCAGTTCTTC. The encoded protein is CASSLGTSAYNEQFF. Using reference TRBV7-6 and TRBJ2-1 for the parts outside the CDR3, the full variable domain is GAGVSQSPRYKVTKRGQDVALRCDPISGHVSLYWYRQALGQGPEFLTYFNYEAQQDKSGLPNDRFSAERPEGSISTLTIQRTEQRDSAMYRCASSLGTSAYNEQFFGPGTRLTVL.

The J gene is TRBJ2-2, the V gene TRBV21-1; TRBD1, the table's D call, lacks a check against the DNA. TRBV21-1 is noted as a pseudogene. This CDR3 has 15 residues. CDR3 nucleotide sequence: TGTGCCAGCAGCAAAGGGCCCGTGAACACCGGGGAGCTGTTTTTT. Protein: CASSKGPVNTGELFF.

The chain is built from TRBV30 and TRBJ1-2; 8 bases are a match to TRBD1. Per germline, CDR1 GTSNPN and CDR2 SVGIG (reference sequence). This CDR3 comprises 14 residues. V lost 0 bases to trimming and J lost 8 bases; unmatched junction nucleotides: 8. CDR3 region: CAWSVYRQGAGYTF. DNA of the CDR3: TGTGCCTGGAGTGTATATCGTCAGGGGGCGGGCTACACCTTC. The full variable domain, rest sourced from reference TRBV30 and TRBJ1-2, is SQTIHQWPATLVQPVGSPLSLECTVEGTSNPNLYWYRQAAGRGLQLLFYSVGIGQISSEVPQNLSASRPQDRQFILSSKKLLLSDSGFYLCAWSVYRQGAGYTFGSGTRLTVV.

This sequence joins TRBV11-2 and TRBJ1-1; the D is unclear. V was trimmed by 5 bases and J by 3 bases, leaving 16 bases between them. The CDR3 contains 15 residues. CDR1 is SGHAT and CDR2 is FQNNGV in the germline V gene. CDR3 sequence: CASSLTFGWDTEAFF. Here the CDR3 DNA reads TGTGCCAGCAGCCTGACATTCGGCTGGGACACTGAAGCTTTCTTT.

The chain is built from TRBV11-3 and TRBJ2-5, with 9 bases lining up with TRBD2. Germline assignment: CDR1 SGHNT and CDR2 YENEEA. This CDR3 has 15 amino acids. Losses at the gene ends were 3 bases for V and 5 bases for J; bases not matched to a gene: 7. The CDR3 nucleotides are TGTGCCAGCAGCTTGGGTAGCGGGAGTAGGGAGACCCAGTACTTC. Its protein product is CASSLGSGSRETQYF.

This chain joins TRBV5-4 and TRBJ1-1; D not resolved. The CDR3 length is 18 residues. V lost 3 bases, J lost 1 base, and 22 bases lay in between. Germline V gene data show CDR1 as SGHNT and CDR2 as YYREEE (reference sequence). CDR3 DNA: TGTGCCAGCAGCTCGCCGGGAGTACTCATTCCTGGGAACACTGAAGCTTTCTTT. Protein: CASSSPGVLIPGNTEAFF. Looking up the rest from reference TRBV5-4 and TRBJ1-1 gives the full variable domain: ETGVTQSPTHLIKTRGQQVTLRCSSQSGHNTVSWYQQALGQGPQFIFQYYREEENGRGNFPPRFSGLQFPNYSSELNVNALELDDSALYLCASSSPGVLIPGNTEAFFGQGTRLTVV.

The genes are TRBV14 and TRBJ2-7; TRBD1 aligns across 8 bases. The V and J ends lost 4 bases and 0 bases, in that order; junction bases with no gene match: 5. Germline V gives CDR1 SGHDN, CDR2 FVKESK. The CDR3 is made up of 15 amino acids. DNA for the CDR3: TGTGCCAGCAGCCTACTGCAGGGGGCCTCCTACGAGCAGTACTTC. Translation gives CASSLLQGASYEQYF.

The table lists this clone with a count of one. The CDR3, as DNA: TGTGCCAGCAGTTTACTCACTTCGAGACAGGGGAGTTACGAGCAGTACTTC. Protein: CASSLLTSRQGSYEQYF. The V and J genes are TRBV27 and TRBJ2-7; TRBD1 aligns across 8 bases. There are 17 residues in the CDR3. J was trimmed by 4 bases and V by 2 bases; bases with no gene match: 13. Germline V gene data show CDR1 as MNHEY and CDR2 as SMNVEV (reference sequence).

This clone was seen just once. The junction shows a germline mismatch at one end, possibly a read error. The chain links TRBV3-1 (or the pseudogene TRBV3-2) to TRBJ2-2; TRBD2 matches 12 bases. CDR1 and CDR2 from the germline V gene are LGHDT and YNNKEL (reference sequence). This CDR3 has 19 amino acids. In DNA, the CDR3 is TGTGCCAGCAGCCCTACCGGACTAGCGGGATACCTGAACGCCGGGGAGCTGTTTTTT. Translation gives CASSPTGLAGYLNAGELFF.

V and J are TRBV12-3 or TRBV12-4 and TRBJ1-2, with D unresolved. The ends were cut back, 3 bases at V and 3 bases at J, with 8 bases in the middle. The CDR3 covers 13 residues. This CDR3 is CASSFQHDYGYTF. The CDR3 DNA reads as TGTGCCAGCAGTTTTCAACACGACTATGGCTACACCTTC.

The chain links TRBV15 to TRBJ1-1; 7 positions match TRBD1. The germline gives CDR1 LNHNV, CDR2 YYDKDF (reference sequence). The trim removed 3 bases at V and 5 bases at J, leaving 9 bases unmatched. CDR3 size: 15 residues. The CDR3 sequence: CATSSTKGGRTEAFF. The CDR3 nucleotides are TGTGCCACCAGCAGTACAAAAGGGGGCCGGACTGAAGCTTTCTTT.

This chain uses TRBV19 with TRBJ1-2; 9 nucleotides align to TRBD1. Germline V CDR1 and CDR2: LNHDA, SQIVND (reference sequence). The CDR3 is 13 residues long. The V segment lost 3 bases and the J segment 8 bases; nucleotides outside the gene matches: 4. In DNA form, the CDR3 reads TGTGCCAGTAGTATCGGACAGGGGATCGGCTACACCTTC. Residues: CASSIGQGIGYTF.

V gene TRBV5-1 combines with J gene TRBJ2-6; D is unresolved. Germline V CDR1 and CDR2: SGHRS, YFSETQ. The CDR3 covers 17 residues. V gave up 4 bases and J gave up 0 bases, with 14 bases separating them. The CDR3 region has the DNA TGCGCCAGCAGCCCTAGACTCCTAAGCTCTGGGGCCAACGTCCTGACTTTC. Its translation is CASSPRLLSSGANVLTF.

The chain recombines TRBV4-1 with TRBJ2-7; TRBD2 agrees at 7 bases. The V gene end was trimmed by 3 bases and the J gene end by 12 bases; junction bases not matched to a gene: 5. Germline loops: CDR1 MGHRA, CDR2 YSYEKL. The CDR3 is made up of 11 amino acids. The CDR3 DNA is TGCGCCAGCAGCCAGGGGAGGGAGGCGTACTTC. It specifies CASSQGREAYF.

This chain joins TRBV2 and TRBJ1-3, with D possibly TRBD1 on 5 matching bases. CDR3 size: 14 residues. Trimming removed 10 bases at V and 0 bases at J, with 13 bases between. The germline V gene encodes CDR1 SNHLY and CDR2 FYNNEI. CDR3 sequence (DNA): TGTGCCACCAGGGAAATGAGCTCTGGAAACACCATATATTTT. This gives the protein CATREMSSGNTIYF.

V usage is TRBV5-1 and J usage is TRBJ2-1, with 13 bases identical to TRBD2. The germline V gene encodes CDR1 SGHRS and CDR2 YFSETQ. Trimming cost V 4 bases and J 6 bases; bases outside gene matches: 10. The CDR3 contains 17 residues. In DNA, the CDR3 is TGCGCCAGCAGCCCACGGACTAGCGGGAGATCGGCCAATGAGCAGTTCTTC. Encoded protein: CASSPRTSGRSANEQFF.

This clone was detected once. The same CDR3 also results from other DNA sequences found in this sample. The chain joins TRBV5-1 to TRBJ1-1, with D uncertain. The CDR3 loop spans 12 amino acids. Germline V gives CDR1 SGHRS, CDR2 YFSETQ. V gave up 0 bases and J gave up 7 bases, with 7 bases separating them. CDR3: CASSLAGSEAFF. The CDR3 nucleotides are TGCGCCAGCAGCTTGGCGGGTAGTGAAGCTTTCTTT.

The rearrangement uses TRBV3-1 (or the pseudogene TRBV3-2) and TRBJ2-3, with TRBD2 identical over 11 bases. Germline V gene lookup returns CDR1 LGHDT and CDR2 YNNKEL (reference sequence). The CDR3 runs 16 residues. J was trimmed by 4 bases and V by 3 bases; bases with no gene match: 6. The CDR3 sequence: CASSQKTSGTADTQYF. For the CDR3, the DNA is TGTGCCAGCAGCCAGAAGACTAGCGGGACGGCAGATACGCAGTATTTT.

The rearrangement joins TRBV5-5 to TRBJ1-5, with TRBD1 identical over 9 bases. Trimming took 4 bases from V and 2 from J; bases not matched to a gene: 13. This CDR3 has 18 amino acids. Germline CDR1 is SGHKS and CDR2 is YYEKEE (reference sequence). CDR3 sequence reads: CASSPGTGFNGGNQPQHF. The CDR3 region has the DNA TGTGCCAGCAGCCCCGGGACAGGGTTTAATGGTGGCAATCAGCCCCAGCATTTT.

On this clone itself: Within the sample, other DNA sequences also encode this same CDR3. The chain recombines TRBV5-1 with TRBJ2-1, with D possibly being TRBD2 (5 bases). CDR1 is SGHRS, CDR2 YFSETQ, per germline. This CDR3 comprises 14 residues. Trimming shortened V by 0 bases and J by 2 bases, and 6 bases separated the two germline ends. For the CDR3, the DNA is TGCGCCAGCAGCTTGGACGGGACCTACAATGAGCAGTTCTTC. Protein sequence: CASSLDGTYNEQFF.

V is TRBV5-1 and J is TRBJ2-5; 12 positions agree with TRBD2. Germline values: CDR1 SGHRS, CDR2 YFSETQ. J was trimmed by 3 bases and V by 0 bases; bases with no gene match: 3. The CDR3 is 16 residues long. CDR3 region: CASSLGASGREETQYF. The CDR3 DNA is TGCGCCAGCAGCTTGGGTGCTAGCGGGAGGGAAGAGACCCAGTACTTC. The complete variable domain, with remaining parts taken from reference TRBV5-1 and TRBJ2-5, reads KAGVTQTPRYLIKTRGQQVTLSCSPISGHRSVSWYQQTPGQGLQFLFEYFSETQRNKGNFPGRFSGRQFSNSRSEMNVSTLELGDSALYLCASSLGASGREETQYFGPGTRLLVL.

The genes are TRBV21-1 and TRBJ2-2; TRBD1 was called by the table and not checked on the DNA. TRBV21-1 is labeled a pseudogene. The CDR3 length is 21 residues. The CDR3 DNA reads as TGTGCCAGCAGCAAAGGTAGTTGGGACAGGGTCCCCTACGCGAACACCGGGGAGCTGTTTTTT. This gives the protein CASSKGSWDRVPYANTGELFF.

The CDR3 loop is CASSPLVQGIRDSPPNTGELFF. The CDR3 DNA reads as TGTGCCAGCTCACCATTGGTACAGGGGATCCGGGACTCCCCACCGAACACCGGGGAGCTGTTTTTT. The rearrangement joins TRBV18 to TRBJ2-2, with D possibly being TRBD1 (7 bases). The V gene's germline CDR1 is KGHSH and CDR2 LQKENI. The CDR3 sequence is 22 residues long. Trimming removed 2 bases at V and 0 bases at J, with 28 bases between.

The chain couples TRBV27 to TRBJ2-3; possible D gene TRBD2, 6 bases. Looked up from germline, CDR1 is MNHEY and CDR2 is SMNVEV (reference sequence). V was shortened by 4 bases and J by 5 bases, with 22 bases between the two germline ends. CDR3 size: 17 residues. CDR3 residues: CASSWARLEKTRDTQYF. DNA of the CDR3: TGTGCCAGCAGTTGGGCCCGACTAGAAAAAACGAGAGATACGCAGTATTTT.

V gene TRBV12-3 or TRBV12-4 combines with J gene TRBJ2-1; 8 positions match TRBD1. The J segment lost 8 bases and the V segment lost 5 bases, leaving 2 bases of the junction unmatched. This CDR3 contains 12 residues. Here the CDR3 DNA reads TGTGCCAGCAGTGACAGGGGTGATGAGCAGTTCTTC. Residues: CASSDRGDEQFF.

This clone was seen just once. The chain's CDR3 is CASSFSLADNEQFF. CDR3 coding DNA: TGTGCCAGCAGCTTTTCGCTGGCGGACAATGAGCAGTTCTTC. J is TRBJ2-1 and V is TRBV11-2, with D unresolved. Germline lookup yields CDR1 SGHAT and CDR2 FQNNGV. This CDR3 is built from 14 residues. Trimming cost V 3 bases and J 5 bases, with 11 bases left between them.

The CDR3: CASSRGIEQYF. The CDR3 DNA is TGCGCCAGCAGCAGGGGAATCGAGCAGTACTTC. The chain carries TRBV5-1 and TRBJ2-7; D perhaps matches TRBD1 (5 bases). CDR3 size: 11 residues. Trimming took off 4 bases at V and 6 bases at J, with 8 bases between the two ends. The V gene's germline CDR1 is SGHRS and CDR2 YFSETQ. Combining the CDR3 with reference TRBV5-1 and TRBJ2-7 gives the whole variable domain KAGVTQTPRYLIKTRGQQVTLSCSPISGHRSVSWYQQTPGQGLQFLFEYFSETQRNKGNFPGRFSGRQFSNSRSEMNVSTLELGDSALYLCASSRGIEQYFGPGTRLTVT.

CDR3 in DNA: TGTGCCAGCTCACCTTCAGCGGGAGGGTCCTACGAGCAGTACTTC. Translated: CASSPSAGGSYEQYF. The genes are TRBV18 and TRBJ2-7; 10 bases map to TRBD2. In germline, CDR1 is KGHSH, CDR2 LQKENI. Losses at the gene ends were 3 bases for V and 1 base for J; bases not matched to a gene: 3. The CDR3 contains 15 residues. Full variable domain (missing parts from reference TRBV18 and TRBJ2-7): NAGVMQNPRHLVRRRGQEARLRCSPMKGHSHVYWYRQLPEEGLKFMVYLQKENIIDESGMPKERFSAEFPKEGPSILRIQQVVRGDSAAYFCASSPSAGGSYEQYFGPGTRLTVT.